These 13 T cell receptor beta chains were all obtained from the same sample, sequenced in a study of naive CD8 T cells in extremely preterm neonates (dated by TCRdb to the late 2010s). The library was built by means of the immunoSEQ multiplex PCR assay. The table was pulled from immuneACCESS by TCRdb, which kept in-frame rearrangements only. Such tables lose some clones; where checked, under half of the loss comes from unresolved V genes, and the rest has no known cause. For this sample the table gives 4,500 to 6,500 clones, of which approximately 97% were detected only once. 0.38% of the sample lies in the top ten. Sequencing was carried out using naive CD8+ T cells from blood. Every receptor here comes from a human donor in good health.

This chain's CDR3 is CASRQVEGTEAFF. In DNA, the CDR3 is TGTGCCAGCAGACAGGTAGAAGGGACTGAAGCTTTCTTT. The V gene is TRBV2, the J gene TRBJ1-1; D possibly corresponds to TRBD1 (5 bases). The V gene's germline CDR1 is SNHLY and CDR2 FYNNEI. This CDR3 spans 13 amino acids. V lost 6 bases to trimming and J lost 5 bases, with 13 bases between them.

The chain joins TRBV7-2 to TRBJ2-7, with a possible D match to TRBD1 (7 bases). This CDR3 has 13 residues. Germline lookup yields CDR1 SGHTA and CDR2 FQGNSA. With 5 bases removed from V and 3 bases from J, the gap between germline ends came to 11 bases. CDR3 in DNA: TGTGCCAGCAGCGCGGGACAGCGCTACGAGCAGTACTTC. Residues: CASSAGQRYEQYF.

The genes are TRBV19 and TRBJ1-1; perhaps TRBD1 as D (5 bases). The germline CDR1 and CDR2 sequences are LNHDA and SQIVND (reference sequence). The CDR3 totals 15 residues. Trimming took 0 bases from V and 5 from J, leaving 13 bases between them. CDR3 region: CASSIDPGRGTEAFF. The CDR3 DNA reads as TGTGCCAGTAGTATAGACCCGGGACGGGGGACTGAAGCTTTCTTT.

V is TRBV27 and J is TRBJ1-5, with a weak D call TRBD1 (6 bases). V was clipped by 4 bases and J by 7 bases, with 17 bases between them. CDR3 length: 15 residues. Germline V lookup: CDR1 MNHEY, CDR2 SMNVEV (reference sequence). The DNA of the CDR3 is TGTGCCAGCAGTTCGTTAACCAGGGGCATCCAGCCCCAGCATTTT. Protein product: CASSSLTRGIQPQHF.

The CDR3 sequence: CASSPLGRGQYNEQFF. CDR3 sequence (DNA): TGCGCCAGCAGCCCCTTGGGGAGGGGCCAGTACAATGAGCAGTTCTTC. The rearrangement links TRBV4-1 to TRBJ2-1; 7 positions agree with TRBD2. V trimming: 4 bases; J trimming: 4 bases; junction bases outside the gene matches: 10. The CDR3 consists of 16 residues. In germline, CDR1 is MGHRA, CDR2 YSYEKL.

The chain is built from TRBV6-1 and TRBJ1-2; D gene unclear. Germline lookup yields CDR1 MNHNS and CDR2 SASEGT. The CDR3 consists of 13 residues. The V end was cut by 1 base, the J end by 6 bases, with 9 bases between. CDR3 coding DNA: TGTGCCAGCAGTGAAGGGTACGGGAATGGCTACACCTTC. Protein product: CASSEGYGNGYTF.

The table lists this clone with a count of one. The gene calls are TRBV30 and TRBJ2-1; possible D gene TRBD2, 5 bases. This CDR3 comprises 15 residues. V dropped 0 bases and J dropped 2 bases, with 11 bases sitting between them. Per the germline V gene, CDR1 is GTSNPN and CDR2 is SVGIG (reference sequence). Here the CDR3 reads CAWSVNRGTYNEQFF. The CDR3 bases are TGTGCCTGGAGTGTGAACAGAGGGACCTACAATGAGCAGTTCTTC.

A note on this clone: The missing conserved phenylalanine or tryptophan at the end of this CDR3 makes a read error likely. The DNA is left out, because the CDR3 cannot be placed on it with certainty; the CDR3 is given as TCRdb lists it. V gene TRBV30 combines with J gene TRBJ1-1; the table's TRBD1 call for D was not verified on the DNA. The CDR3 contains 11 residues when both ends are counted. Per germline, CDR1 GTSNPN and CDR2 SVGIG (reference sequence). Here the CDR3 reads CAWSLTGRLFL.

V gene TRBV28 combines with J gene TRBJ1-1; 8 nucleotides agree with TRBD1. The CDR3 runs to 16 residues. Germline-derived CDR1 and CDR2 are MDHEN and SYDVKM. V gave up 4 bases and J gave up 1 base; unmatched junction bases: 8. In nucleotides, the CDR3 is TGTGCCAGCAGTTACCGGACAGGGTTGGGGAACACTGAAGCTTTCTTT. Its protein product is CASSYRTGLGNTEAFF.

The J gene is TRBJ1-3, the V gene TRBV5-4; 9 bases are a match to TRBD1. The length of the CDR3 is 15 residues. The V segment lost 1 base and the J segment 6 bases; nucleotides outside the gene matches: 5. The germline V gene encodes CDR1 SGHNT and CDR2 YYREEE (reference sequence). The CDR3 region is CASSLRGQGPNTIYF. Here the CDR3 DNA reads TGTGCCAGCAGCTTGAGGGGACAGGGACCAAACACCATATATTTT. Looking up the rest from reference TRBV5-4 and TRBJ1-3 gives the full variable domain: ETGVTQSPTHLIKTRGQQVTLRCSSQSGHNTVSWYQQALGQGPQFIFQYYREEENGRGNFPPRFSGLQFPNYSSELNVNALELDDSALYLCASSLRGQGPNTIYFGEGSWLTVV.

The chain is built from TRBV19 and TRBJ2-3, with D possibly TRBD1 on 6 matching bases. Germline V CDR1 and CDR2: LNHDA, SQIVND (reference sequence). The CDR3 has 14 residues. The V end lost 0 bases, the J end lost 3 bases, and 7 bases lay between the germline ends. CDR3 DNA: TGTGCCAGTAGTATAGAGGGGGCAACAGATACGCAGTATTTT. It translates to CASSIEGATDTQYF.

The V gene is TRBV2, the J gene TRBJ2-5; TRBD2 aligns across 8 bases. V shed 4 bases and J 2 bases; nucleotides not matched to a gene: 6. The CDR3 spans 15 residues. Germline V gene sequence: CDR1 SNHLY, CDR2 FYNNEI. This chain's CDR3 is CASSGNGGGQETQYF. For the CDR3, the DNA is TGTGCCAGCAGTGGGAACGGGGGGGGACAAGAGACCCAGTACTTC.

The CDR3, as DNA: TGTGCCAGCAGTGAATCAGGAAGCTCCTACAATGAGCAGTTCTTC. It encodes CASSESGSSYNEQFF. The V gene is TRBV25-1, the J gene TRBJ2-1; D remains ambiguous. Trimming pared 1 base from V and 0 bases from J, leaving 7 bases between. The CDR3 runs to 15 residues. Germline V gives CDR1 MGHDK, CDR2 SYGVNS.